A single sample gave rise to the 8 T cell receptor beta chains below, sequenced in a study of molecular identifiers for immune sequencing clone quantification. MiXCR, applied by TCRdb to the PCR reads, yields one record per CDR3 protein. The profile shows 300,000 to 350,000 distinct CDR3 sequences, around a fifth of them singletons. Sequencing was done on a sample of naive CD8+ T cells from blood, with Jurkat cell RNA spiked in. Subset reported: FACS-sorted CD8+CD4-CCR7+CD45RA+ naive T cells. All receptors derive from a human donor in good health. Some libraries in this study had Jurkat cell RNA spiked in.

This clonotype was found many times. The chain uses TRBV20-1 and TRBJ2-3; weak D call: TRBD1 (7 bases). This CDR3 contains 15 residues. Looked up from germline, CDR1 is DFQATT and CDR2 is SNEGSKA (reference sequence). Trimming took off 3 bases at V and 5 bases at J, with 18 bases between the two ends. CDR3 amino acids: CSARPTGRSQDTQYF. The CDR3 bases are TGCAGTGCTAGGCCGACAGGGAGGTCTCAAGATACGCAGTATTTT.

In this sample, this clonotype turned up many times. The chain combines TRBV4-2 with TRBJ2-7; tentatively, D is TRBD1 (5 bases). The germline V gene encodes CDR1 LGHNA and CDR2 YNFKEQ. V dropped 0 bases and J dropped 5 bases, with 14 bases sitting between them. The CDR3 runs to 15 residues. In DNA form, the CDR3 reads TGTGCCAGCAGCCAAGATCCCGTCCAGGGCCACGAGCAGTACTTC. Translation: CASSQDPVQGHEQYF.

This clonotype was picked up a small number of times. V and J are TRBV11-2 and TRBJ2-5; 10 bases match TRBD2. The CDR3 has 15 residues. Germline-derived CDR1 and CDR2 are SGHAT and FQNNGV. The ends lost 5 bases at V and 3 bases at J; junction bases unmatched: 6. The CDR3, as DNA: TGTGCCAGCAGCAGGCGGACTAGCGGCAAAGAGACCCAGTACTTC. Amino acids: CASSRRTSGKETQYF.

This clonotype was counted many times. The chain recombines TRBV6-5 with TRBJ2-3; D may correspond to TRBD1 or TRBD2 (5 bases each). Per the germline V gene, CDR1 is MNHEY and CDR2 is SVGAGI. V gave up 4 bases and J gave up 6 bases, with 11 bases separating them. The CDR3 has 13 residues. Here the CDR3 reads CASSWRKGDTQYF. The CDR3 DNA sequence: TGTGCCAGCAGTTGGAGGAAGGGGGATACGCAGTATTTT.

Details on this clonotype: A much larger clone sits a single nucleotide away, making a read error possible. The chain combines TRBV15 with TRBJ1-4, with 8 bases that match TRBD1. Germline V CDR1 and CDR2: LNHNV, YYDKDF (reference sequence). This CDR3 is built from 16 residues. The CDR3 here is CATSRARGLVDERLFF. The CDR3 DNA reads as TGTGCCACCAGCAGAGCCAGGGGGCTTGTAGACGAAAGACTGTTTTTT.

This clonotype has only a few counts. V usage is TRBV19 and J usage is TRBJ2-1; D gene ambiguous. Trimming shortened V by 1 base and J by 9 bases, and 10 bases separated the two germline ends. Germline assignment: CDR1 LNHDA and CDR2 SQIVND (reference sequence). The CDR3 totals 13 residues. CDR3 bases: TGTGCCAGTAGTATAGGTGTGACTGCTGAGCAGTTCTTC. This gives the protein CASSIGVTAEQFF.

V gene TRBV28 combines with J gene TRBJ2-2, with D tentatively TRBD1 (6 bases). The V end was cut by 6 bases, the J end by 7 bases, with 15 bases between. Germline CDR1 is MDHEN and CDR2 is SYDVKM. The CDR3 runs to 14 residues. The CDR3 spells CASRPTGKDGELFF. The CDR3 bases are TGTGCCAGCAGACCCACAGGGAAGGACGGGGAGCTGTTTTTT.

This chain uses TRBV7-9 with TRBJ1-1, with D unresolved. Germline V lookup: CDR1 SEHNR, CDR2 FQNEAQ (reference sequence). CDR3 length equals 12 residues. V gave up 2 bases and J gave up 6 bases, with 7 bases separating them. CDR3 DNA: TGTGCCAGCAGCTTATGGGAAGCTGAAGCTTTCTTT. Amino acids: CASSLWEAEAFF.